This is a list of T cell receptor beta chains from one sample in a study of beta chain features in type 1 diabetes. Produced via immunoSEQ multiplex PCR; TCRdb's table is partial and in-frame only. The repertoire holds about 350,000 clones, roughly a fifth seen once, with around 0.044% in the top ten. The sample consisted of naive CD4+ T cells from blood. The receptors stem from a young woman in good health. CDR3s include the opening cysteine and the closing phenylalanine or tryptophan. The order of the fields is CDR3 DNA, CDR3 protein, D gene, J gene, V gene, clone size. A D gene is named only where the DNA matches it firmly. Clone size is stated in some rows and not others, as once, few, many or a class when expanded.

DNA: TGTGCCAGCAGCTTGGGCGGGGACCCCAACTATGGCTACACCTTC
CDR3: CASSLGGDPNYGYTF
D: .
J: TRBJ1-2
V: TRBV5-4
size: .

DNA: TGTGCCAGCAGCCTCCAAGGCGGGGGTGAAAAACTGTTTTTT
CDR3: CASSLQGGGEKLFF
D: .
J: TRBJ1-4
V: TRBV9
size: once

DNA: TGTGCCAGCAGCTTAATAGCGGGAGGACCCGAGACCCAGTACTTC
CDR3: CASSLIAGGPETQYF
D: TRBD2
J: TRBJ2-5
V: TRBV11-2
size: .

DNA: TGTGCCAGTAGTAGAAACGGTGAGCAGTTCTTC
CDR3: CASSRNGEQFF
D: .
J: TRBJ2-1
V: TRBV19
size: .

DNA: TGCGCCAGCAGCTTGGCTACCGTATCCTACGAGCAGTACTTC
CDR3: CASSLATVSYEQYF
D: .
J: TRBJ2-7
V: TRBV5-1
size: few

DNA: TGCGCCAGCAGCGCATTGGGGGGAGCTAACACTGAAGCTTTCTTT
CDR3: CASSALGGANTEAFF
D: .
J: TRBJ1-1
V: TRBV5-1
size: few

DNA: TGTGCCAGCAGCCGGGACAGAAACGAGCAGTACTTC
CDR3: CASSRDRNEQYF
D: TRBD1
J: TRBJ2-7
V: TRBV7-2
size: .

DNA: TGTGCCAGCAGCTTTAGCGGGAAGTACGAGCAGTACTTC
CDR3: CASSFSGKYEQYF
D: TRBD2
J: TRBJ2-7
V: TRBV7-8
size: .

DNA: TGTGCCAGCCGAGGACAGGGCGAGGGAACTGAAGCTTTCTTT
CDR3: CASRGQGEGTEAFF
D: TRBD1
J: TRBJ1-1
V: TRBV7-9
size: .

DNA: TGCAGTGCTAGCGGGGGGGCTGAAGCTTTCTTT
CDR3: CSASGGAEAFF
D: .
J: TRBJ1-1
V: TRBV20-1
size: few

DNA: TGTGCCTGGCGAAGGCAGACAAACACTGAAGCTTTCTTT
CDR3: CAWRRQTNTEAFF
D: .
J: TRBJ1-1
V: TRBV30
size: .

DNA: TGCGCCAGCACGCTCGGAGGCGAGCAGTACTTC
CDR3: CASTLGGEQYF
D: .
J: TRBJ2-7
V: TRBV5-1
size: .

DNA: TGTGCCAGCTCACCCCAGGGCAATGAGCAGTTCTTC
CDR3: CASSPQGNEQFF
D: .
J: TRBJ2-1
V: TRBV18
size: few

DNA: TGCAGCGTTGCAGAAGCGGGACGGCGGGCATTTATGAACACTGAAGCTTTCTTT
CDR3: CSVAEAGRRAFMNTEAFF
D: .
J: TRBJ1-1
V: TRBV29-1
size: few

DNA: TGCAGCGTTGGGGGCCACGCATTTATTTGGAACACTGAAGCTTTCTTT
CDR3: CSVGGHAFIWNTEAFF
D: .
J: TRBJ1-1
V: TRBV29-1
size: few

DNA: TGTGCCAGCAGTTACACTCGCCAAAATATTCAAGATACGCAGTATTTT
CDR3: CASSYTRQNIQDTQYF
D: .
J: TRBJ2-3
V: TRBV6-5
size: .

DNA: TGCAGCGTTGCCCGGGACAGGCTCGTGGCCCAGTACTTC
CDR3: CSVARDRLVAQYF
D: TRBD1
J: TRBJ2-5
V: TRBV29-1
size: few

DNA: TGTGCCAGCCGGGGGGCGGGCAATGAGCAGTTCTTC
CDR3: CASRGAGNEQFF
D: .
J: TRBJ2-1
V: TRBV6-5
size: few

DNA: TGTGCCAGCAGCCAAACTAGCACAGATACGCAGTATTTT
CDR3: CASSQTSTDTQYF
D: .
J: TRBJ2-3
V: TRBV14
size: few

DNA: TGTGCCTGGAGTCCCCTTGATGAAAAACTGTTTTTT
CDR3: CAWSPLDEKLFF
D: .
J: TRBJ1-4
V: TRBV30
size: few

DNA: TGTGCCTGGAGTCGACAGGGGGGTCAGCCCCAGCATTTT
CDR3: CAWSRQGGQPQHF
D: TRBD1
J: TRBJ1-5
V: TRBV30
size: few

DNA: TGTGCCAGCAGCCTAACTGGTCGGGGGGGGCTCCATGGGGCCAACGTCCTGACTTTC
CDR3: CASSLTGRGGLHGANVLTF
D: TRBD2
J: TRBJ2-6
V: TRBV5-4
size: .

DNA: TGCGCCAGCAGCCAAGATTTAAGGGGGAACACTGAAGCTTTCTTT
CDR3: CASSQDLRGNTEAFF
D: .
J: TRBJ1-1
V: TRBV4-3
size: .

DNA: TGCAGCGTCGGAGGACAGGGGAGTTTGTACTTC
CDR3: CSVGGQGSLYF
D: TRBD1
J: TRBJ2-7
V: TRBV29-1
size: .

DNA: TGTGCCAGCAGTGAAGCGCGTAGAGATACGCAGTATTTT
CDR3: CASSEARRDTQYF
D: .
J: TRBJ2-3
V: TRBV2
size: .

DNA: TGTGCCTGGAGTGGGCTAGCGGGAAGATACGAGCAGTACTTC
CDR3: CAWSGLAGRYEQYF
D: TRBD2
J: TRBJ2-7
V: TRBV30
size: .

DNA: TGTGCCATCAGTGGGGGACAGGGGCGGAACACTGAAGCTTTCTTT
CDR3: CAISGGQGRNTEAFF
D: TRBD1
J: TRBJ1-1
V: TRBV10-3
size: few

DNA: TGCAGCGTTGAAGTGGACACAGGGAACATTCAGTACTTC
CDR3: CSVEVDTGNIQYF
D: .
J: TRBJ2-4
V: TRBV29-1
size: few

DNA: TGTGCCAGCAGACACCTTAGCGGGAGTGTTTCCTACAATGAGCAGTTCTTC
CDR3: CASRHLSGSVSYNEQFF
D: TRBD2
J: TRBJ2-1
V: TRBV28
size: .

DNA: TGCGCCAGCAGTGGCGGAGGGGAGCTGTTTTTT
CDR3: CASSGGGELFF
D: .
J: TRBJ2-2
V: TRBV23-1
size: few

DNA: TGCGCCAGCAAAGGACAGGGGGCTTTGGTTGGCTACACCTTC
CDR3: CASKGQGALVGYTF
D: TRBD1
J: TRBJ1-2
V: TRBV5-1
size: .

DNA: TGTGCCAGCAGCCAAGGGACAGGGAACTATGGCTACACCTTC
CDR3: CASSQGTGNYGYTF
D: TRBD1
J: TRBJ1-2
V: TRBV4-2
size: few

DNA: TGCGCCAGCAGCTTCCACAGGAGGAACACTGAAGCTTTCTTT
CDR3: CASSFHRRNTEAFF
D: .
J: TRBJ1-1
V: TRBV5-1
size: .

DNA: TGTGCCAGCAGTTATACAGGGGATCCTGAAAAACTGTTTTTT
CDR3: CASSYTGDPEKLFF
D: TRBD1
J: TRBJ1-4
V: TRBV7-9
size: .

DNA: TGTGCCAGCAGCCAAGGTCTGGCTCTCCAAGAGACCCAGTACTTC
CDR3: CASSQGLALQETQYF
D: .
J: TRBJ2-5
V: TRBV14
size: .

DNA: TGTGCCAGCACCTGGGACAGGGCCAATCAGCCCCAGCATTTT
CDR3: CASTWDRANQPQHF
D: TRBD1
J: TRBJ1-5
V: TRBV2
size: few

DNA: TGTGCCAGCACCACTAGCGCCTCCTACGAGCAGTACTTC
CDR3: CASTTSASYEQYF
D: TRBD2
J: TRBJ2-7
V: TRBV28
size: .

DNA: TGCAGCGTTGAAGAACTAGCGGGGCACGAGACCCAGTACTTC
CDR3: CSVEELAGHETQYF
D: TRBD2
J: TRBJ2-5
V: TRBV29-1
size: .

DNA: TGCGCCAGCACACCGGAGGGCCGTCCTTACAATGAGCAGTTCTTC
CDR3: CASTPEGRPYNEQFF
D: .
J: TRBJ2-1
V: TRBV5-1
size: few

DNA: TGTGCCAGCAGCGTCCGGGAGTCCCCAGATACGCAGTATTTT
CDR3: CASSVRESPDTQYF
D: .
J: TRBJ2-3
V: TRBV9
size: .

DNA: TGTGCCAGCAGCCCGACAGGAGGTGAGCAGTTCTTC
CDR3: CASSPTGGEQFF
D: .
J: TRBJ2-1
V: TRBV7-6
size: .

DNA: TGTGCCAGCAGCTTAGGGCCTGGACAGGGGGGTTATAGCAATCAGCCCCAGCATTTT
CDR3: CASSLGPGQGGYSNQPQHF
D: TRBD1
J: TRBJ1-5
V: TRBV11-2
size: .

DNA: TGTGCCAGCAGCGTAATCAACCAGGATGGCTACACCTTC
CDR3: CASSVINQDGYTF
D: .
J: TRBJ1-2
V: TRBV9
size: few

DNA: TGTGCCAGCAGGCCATCCGGGAACTCCTACGAGCAGTACTTC
CDR3: CASRPSGNSYEQYF
D: .
J: TRBJ2-7
V: TRBV14
size: few

DNA: TGTGCCAGCTCACCTTTACAGGGGGCCCGGAACAATGAGCAGTTCTTC
CDR3: CASSPLQGARNNEQFF
D: TRBD1
J: TRBJ2-1
V: TRBV18
size: .

DNA: TGTGCCAGCAGCCATGCGGAACCTCGGACAGGGATGGAAACTGAAGCTTTCTTT
CDR3: CASSHAEPRTGMETEAFF
D: TRBD1
J: TRBJ1-1
V: TRBV4-2
size: few